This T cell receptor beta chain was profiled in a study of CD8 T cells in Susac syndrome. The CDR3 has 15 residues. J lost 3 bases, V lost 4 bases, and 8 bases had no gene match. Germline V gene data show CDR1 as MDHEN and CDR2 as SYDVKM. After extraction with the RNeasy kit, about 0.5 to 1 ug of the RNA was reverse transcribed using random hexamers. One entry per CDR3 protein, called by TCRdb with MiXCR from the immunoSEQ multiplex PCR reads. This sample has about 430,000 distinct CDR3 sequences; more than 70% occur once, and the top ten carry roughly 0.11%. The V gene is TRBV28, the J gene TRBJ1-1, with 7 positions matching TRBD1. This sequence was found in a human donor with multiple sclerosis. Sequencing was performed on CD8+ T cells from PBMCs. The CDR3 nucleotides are TGTGCCAGCAGTTCATTGACAGGGAGGGACACTGAAGCTTTCTTT. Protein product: CASSSLTGRDTEAFF.